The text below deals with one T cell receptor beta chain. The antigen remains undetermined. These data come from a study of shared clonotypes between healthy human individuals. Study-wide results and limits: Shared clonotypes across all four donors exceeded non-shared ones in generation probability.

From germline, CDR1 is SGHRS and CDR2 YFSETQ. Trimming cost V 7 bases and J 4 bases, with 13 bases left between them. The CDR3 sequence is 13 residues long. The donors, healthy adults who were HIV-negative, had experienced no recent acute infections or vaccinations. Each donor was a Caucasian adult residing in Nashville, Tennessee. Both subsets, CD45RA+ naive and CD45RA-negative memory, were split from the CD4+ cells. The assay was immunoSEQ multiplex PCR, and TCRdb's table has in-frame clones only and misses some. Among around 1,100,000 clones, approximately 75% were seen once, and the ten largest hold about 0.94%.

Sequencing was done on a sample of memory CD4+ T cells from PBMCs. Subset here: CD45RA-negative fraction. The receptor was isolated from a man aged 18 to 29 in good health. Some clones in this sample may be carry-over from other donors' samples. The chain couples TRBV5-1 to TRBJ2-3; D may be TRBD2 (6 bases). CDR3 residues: CASGEEGADTQYF. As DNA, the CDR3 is TGCGCCAGCGGAGAGGAGGGAGCAGATACGCAGTATTTT.